Presented here are 24 T cell receptor beta chains from one specimen sequenced in a study of blood T cell repertoires in COVID-19. TCRdb keeps only in-frame clones here, not all; method: immunoSEQ multiplex PCR. Among under 170,000 clones listed, 87% were seen once. The material sequenced was peripheral blood. These receptors came from a woman aged 60-70 years with active or convalescent COVID-19.

The chain has TRBV13 and TRBJ1-2, with D unclear. CDR1 PRHDT and CDR2 FYEKMQ come from the germline V gene (reference sequence). V lost 0 bases and J lost 7, with 15 bases in between. The CDR3 totals 15 residues. CDR3 coding DNA: TGTGCCAGCAGCTTAGGGGTTAGGTGGTCGGGTGGCTACACCTTC. This translates into CASSLGVRWSGGYTF. Variable domain in full (rest from reference TRBV13 and TRBJ1-2): AAGVIQSPRHLIKEKRETATLKCYPIPRHDTVYWYQQGPGQDPQFLISFYEKMQSDKGSIPDRFSAQQFSDYHSELNMSSLELGDSALYFCASSLGVRWSGGYTFGSGTRLTVV.

J is TRBJ2-7 and V is TRBV5-1; 11 bases agree with TRBD1. The CDR3 has 15 amino acids. Germline trimming cut 0 bases from V and 7 bases from J; bases unmatched to any gene: 6. CDR1 and CDR2 from the germline V gene are SGHRS and YFSETQ. As DNA, the CDR3 is TGCGCCAGCAGCTTGGCGGGGACAGGGGGTCGGGAGCAGTACTTC. Protein: CASSLAGTGGREQYF. Looking up the rest from reference TRBV5-1 and TRBJ2-7 gives the full variable domain: KAGVTQTPRYLIKTRGQQVTLSCSPISGHRSVSWYQQTPGQGLQFLFEYFSETQRNKGNFPGRFSGRQFSNSRSEMNVSTLELGDSALYLCASSLAGTGGREQYFGPGTRLTVT.

The chain employs TRBV13 and TRBJ1-6; 12 bases match TRBD1. Trimming cost V 4 bases and J 0 bases; bases outside gene matches: 10. The CDR3 sequence is 20 residues long. Per the germline V gene, CDR1 is PRHDT and CDR2 is FYEKMQ (reference sequence). CDR3 sequence: CASSSLRDRGRYSYNSPLHF. The CDR3 region has the DNA TGTGCCAGCAGCTCTCTCAGGGACAGGGGGCGATACTCCTATAATTCACCCCTCCACTTT.

This clone was detected a few times. CDR3 coding DNA: TGTGCCAGCAGCTTAGCGGGAGGGATGGTTAGTCGGACTGAAGCTTTCTTT. Its protein is CASSLAGGMVSRTEAFF. The rearrangement joins TRBV7-2 to TRBJ1-1; D gene ambiguous. V dropped 0 bases and J dropped 5 bases, with 19 bases sitting between them. Germline lookup yields CDR1 SGHTA and CDR2 FQGNSA. The length of the CDR3 is 17 residues.

The chain couples TRBV4-3 to TRBJ1-1, with D perhaps TRBD1 (5 bases). This CDR3 has 14 amino acids. V was clipped by 8 bases and J by 1 base, with 14 bases between them. Germline V gives CDR1 LGHNA, CDR2 YSLEER. CDR3 coding DNA: TGCGCCAGCCGGCGACAGCTATCGAACACTGAAGCTTTCTTT. Amino acids: CASRRQLSNTEAFF.

The gene calls are TRBV25-1 and TRBJ2-7; D uncertain. CDR1 MGHDK and CDR2 SYGVNS come from the germline V gene. This CDR3 is 16 amino acids long. V dropped 2 bases and J dropped 3 bases, with 17 bases sitting between them. DNA for the CDR3: TGTGCCAGCAGTGAACTAGGTCCACCCCACTACTACGAGCAGTACTTC. Protein sequence: CASSELGPPHYYEQYF.

V gene TRBV1 combines with J gene TRBJ2-5; TRBD2, the table's D call, was not compared with the DNA. TRBV1 is tagged as a pseudogene. The CDR3 loop spans 15 amino acids. In DNA form, the CDR3 reads TGCACCAGCAGCCAAGGGGGACTAGCGGTGGAAGGCCAGTACTTC. It encodes CTSSQGGLAVEGQYF.

The chain joins TRBV2 to TRBJ2-1; 7 bases agree with TRBD2. V was clipped by 8 bases and J by 3 bases; unmatched bases: 7. The CDR3 loop spans 14 amino acids. CDR1 is SNHLY and CDR2 is FYNNEI in the germline V gene. CDR3 sequence: CASQVGTIYNEQFF. CDR3 nucleotide sequence: TGTGCCAGCCAAGTGGGGACTATCTACAATGAGCAGTTCTTC.

This clone showed up just once. This chain joins TRBV19 and TRBJ2-3; 16 bases fit TRBD2. CDR3 length: 18 amino acids. Per germline, CDR1 LNHDA and CDR2 SQIVND (reference sequence). The J segment lost 4 bases and the V segment lost 5 bases, leaving 9 bases of the junction unmatched. This chain's CDR3 is CASSSLGLAGGSADTQYF. DNA of the CDR3: TGTGCCAGTAGTTCCCTGGGACTAGCGGGGGGGTCTGCAGATACGCAGTATTTT. The full variable domain, completed using reference TRBV19 and TRBJ2-3, is DGGITQSPKYLFRKEGQNVTLSCEQNLNHDAMYWYRQDPGQGLRLIYYSQIVNDFQKGDIAEGYSVSREKKESFPLTVTSAQKNPTAFYLCASSSLGLAGGSADTQYFGPGTRLTVL.

The chain employs TRBV2 and TRBJ2-5; TRBD1 is a possible D gene (6 bases). V was clipped by 5 bases and J by 1 base, with 11 bases between them. The germline CDR1 and CDR2 sequences are SNHLY and FYNNEI. The CDR3 sequence is 14 residues long. This chain's CDR3 is CASSSGQIQETQYF. In nucleotides, the CDR3 is TGTGCCAGCAGTTCAGGACAGATCCAAGAGACCCAGTACTTC.

The chain employs TRBV7-2 and TRBJ2-3; 9 bases are a match to TRBD2. From germline, CDR1 is SGHTA and CDR2 FQGNSA. The CDR3 is 16 residues long. V trimming: 2 bases; J trimming: 4 bases; junction bases outside the gene matches: 7. CDR3 region: CASSLSGGGVADTQYF. Here the CDR3 DNA reads TGTGCCAGCAGCTTATCTGGCGGGGGGGTGGCAGATACGCAGTATTTT.

The gene calls are TRBV5-1 and TRBJ1-2; D possibly corresponds to TRBD1 (6 bases). V was trimmed by 7 bases and J by 6 bases, leaving 19 bases between them. The CDR3 runs 14 residues. Looked up from germline, CDR1 is SGHRS and CDR2 is YFSETQ. The CDR3 loop reads CASAKGVSLDGYTF. The CDR3 DNA is TGCGCCAGCGCGAAGGGGGTCAGCTTGGATGGCTACACCTTC.

The rearrangement uses TRBV10-3 and TRBJ2-2, with 8 bases identical to TRBD1. The junction had 11 bases not matched to a gene; V was cut back by 4 bases and J by 4 bases. CDR3 length: 17 residues. Looked up from germline, CDR1 is ENHRY and CDR2 is SYGVKD. This CDR3 is CAISGGLRTGTTGELFF. The CDR3, as DNA: TGTGCCATCAGTGGGGGTTTGCGGACAGGGACCACCGGGGAGCTGTTTTTT.

The chain carries TRBV7-9 and TRBJ1-2, with D tentatively TRBD1 (5 bases). The CDR3 contains 13 residues. Germline CDR1 is SEHNR and CDR2 is FQNEAQ (reference sequence). V lost 2 bases and J lost 6, with 10 bases in between. CDR3 in amino acids: CASSLMGEDGYTF. CDR3 nucleotide sequence: TGTGCCAGCAGCTTAATGGGGGAGGATGGCTACACCTTC.

V usage is TRBV6-2 or TRBV6-3 and J usage is TRBJ1-5; 8 bases map to TRBD1. The CDR3 contains 14 residues. Per the germline V gene, CDR1 is MNHEY and CDR2 is SVGEGT. V lost 5 bases to trimming and J lost 2 bases; unmatched junction nucleotides: 2. For the CDR3, the DNA is TGTGCCAGCAGTCAGGGGGCGGGCAATCAGCCCCAGCATTTT. Its protein product is CASSQGAGNQPQHF.

DNA of the CDR3: TGTGCCAGCAGCAAACTGCAACGGAGGCCGAGGACGCCTGAAGCTTTCTTT. It codes for CASSKLQRRPRTPEAFF. The gene calls are TRBV21-1 and TRBJ1-1. TRBV21-1 is a known pseudogene. CDR3 size: 17 residues.

The CDR3 sequence is CASSEAGSYEQYF. The CDR3 coding sequence is TGCGCCAGCAGTGAGGCCGGGTCCTACGAGCAGTACTTC. V is TRBV10-2 and J is TRBJ2-7; D unclear. The CDR3 contains 13 residues. From germline, CDR1 is WSHSY and CDR2 SAAADI. V was trimmed by 2 bases and J by 1 base, leaving 6 bases between them.

V is TRBV10-3 and J is TRBJ2-7; D ambiguous. From germline, CDR1 is ENHRY and CDR2 SYGVKD. Between the trimmed V and J ends, which lost 4 bases and 5 bases, there was a span of 12 bases. The CDR3 is 13 residues long. CDR3 in DNA: TGTGCCATCAGTGCTGAAAGACAAGACGAGCAGTACTTC. Encoded protein: CAISAERQDEQYF.

This chain uses TRBV7-8 with TRBJ2-3; 14 nucleotides line up with TRBD2. This CDR3 is 16 amino acids long. Germline assignment: CDR1 SGHVS and CDR2 FQNEAQ. V shed 0 bases and J 7 bases; nucleotides not matched to a gene: 3. CDR3 loop: CASSLATSGGANTQYF. For the CDR3, the DNA is TGTGCCAGCAGCTTAGCGACTAGCGGGGGGGCGAATACGCAGTATTTT.

The chain has TRBV12-5 and TRBJ1-6; no clear D gene. From germline, CDR1 is LGHNT and CDR2 FRNRAP. The V end lost 2 bases, the J end lost 10 bases, and 15 bases lay between the germline ends. CDR3 length: 15 amino acids. This CDR3 reads CASGLPQAGNSPLHF. In nucleotides, the CDR3 is TGTGCTAGTGGTTTGCCCCAAGCCGGTAACTCACCCCTCCACTTT. Full variable domain (outside the CDR3, taken from reference TRBV12-5 and TRBJ1-6): DARVTQTPRHKVTEMGQEVTMRCQPILGHNTVFWYRQTMMQGLELLAYFRNRAPLDDSGMPKDRFSAEMPDATLATLKIQPSEPRDSAVYFCASGLPQAGNSPLHFGNGTRLTVT.

The chain joins TRBV3-1 (or the pseudogene TRBV3-2) to TRBJ1-1; TRBD1 matches 9 bases. The CDR3 spans 16 residues. CDR1 and CDR2 (germline): LGHDT, YNNKEL (reference sequence). With 4 bases clipped from V and 4 bases from J, the junction kept 10 bases outside the gene matches. CDR3 sequence reads: CASSPTGTGWVTEAFF. DNA of the CDR3: TGTGCCAGCAGCCCCACCGGGACAGGGTGGGTCACTGAAGCTTTCTTT.

The chain uses TRBV4-1 and TRBJ2-7, with 8 bases fitting TRBD2. The CDR3 loop spans 15 amino acids. After removal of 4 bases from V and 2 bases from J, the junction contained 7 bases not matched to a gene. Germline V gives CDR1 MGHRA, CDR2 YSYEKL. The CDR3 sequence is CASSLGAGGPYEQYF. DNA for the CDR3: TGCGCCAGCAGCCTCGGGGCGGGGGGCCCCTACGAGCAGTACTTC.

The V gene is TRBV6-5, the J gene TRBJ1-1; D perhaps matches TRBD1 (5 bases). Trimming stripped 10 bases from V and 4 bases from J, with 16 bases between. Germline V gene lookup returns CDR1 MNHEY and CDR2 SVGAGI. The CDR3 runs 13 residues. In nucleotides, the CDR3 is TGTGCCACCACCAGGGTGGGGCGCACTGAAGCTTTCTTT. Its protein product is CATTRVGRTEAFF.

The rearrangement links TRBV7-3 to TRBJ2-1, with TRBD2 identical over 9 bases. Trimming cost V 3 bases and J 6 bases; bases outside gene matches: 6. The V gene's germline CDR1 is SGHTA and CDR2 FQGTGA. The length of the CDR3 is 15 residues. For the CDR3, the DNA is TGTGCCAGCAGCTTCGCGGGGGGGCCATTCAATGAGCAGTTCTTC. The encoded protein is CASSFAGGPFNEQFF.